These 8 T cell receptor beta chains were sequenced from one sample in a study of CD8 T cells in ankylosing spondylitis. TCRdb passed the 5' RACE reads through MiXCR, listing each CDR3 protein once. Seen here are around 100,000 distinct CDR3 sequences, around 24% observed once, and the top ten hold around an eighth. Specimen: synovial fluid, either unsorted or a sorted T cell fraction (not recorded which). The origin of the receptors is a male donor with ankylosing spondylitis.

V gene TRBV21-1 combines with J gene TRBJ2-4; the table calls TRBD2, which could not be checked here. TRBV21-1 is a known pseudogene. The CDR3 consists of 15 residues. This CDR3 is CASSSSGRGENIQYF. The CDR3, as DNA: TGTGCCAGCAGCTCTAGCGGGAGGGGGGAAAACATTCAGTACTTC.

In this sample, this clonotype turned up many times. This sequence joins TRBV4-1 and TRBJ1-2, with a possible D match to TRBD1 (6 bases). Germline V gives CDR1 MGHRA, CDR2 YSYEKL. Trimming left V 4 bases short and J 8 bases short, with 20 bases between. This CDR3 spans 15 amino acids. This CDR3 is CASSLETGTPGGYTF. The CDR3 bases are TGCGCCAGCAGCCTCGAGACCGGGACACCGGGCGGCTACACCTTC.

Ten or more counts support this clonotype. The chain joins TRBV5-1 to TRBJ2-1; 8 nucleotides match TRBD1. V lost 2 bases to trimming and J lost 4 bases; unmatched junction nucleotides: 8. The length of the CDR3 is 16 residues. Germline loops: CDR1 SGHRS, CDR2 YFSETQ. The DNA for the CDR3 is TGCGCCAGCAGCTTAAAAACCGGGACAGGTTACAATGAGCAGTTCTTC. It is translated as CASSLKTGTGYNEQFF.

This clonotype was picked up many times. The V gene is TRBV11-2, the J gene TRBJ1-1; D perhaps matches TRBD1 (6 bases). V dropped 7 bases and J dropped 2 bases, with 11 bases sitting between them. Per the germline V gene, CDR1 is SGHAT and CDR2 is FQNNGV. The CDR3 length is 13 residues. CDR3 sequence (DNA): TGTGCCAGCACCACGGACAGAAACACTGAAGCTTTCTTT. The encoded protein is CASTTDRNTEAFF.

The table lists this clonotype with many counts. The chain carries TRBV4-1 and TRBJ1-2; D gene uncertain. CDR1 and CDR2 from the germline V gene are MGHRA and YSYEKL. V lost 0 bases and J 3 bases, leaving 17 bases between the germline ends. The CDR3 is 17 amino acids. CDR3 DNA sequence: TGCGCCAGCAGCCAAGAAGGTTCGGCAGGTTATCACTATGGCTACACCTTC. Protein: CASSQEGSAGYHYGYTF.

This clonotype was counted only a few times. The V call is TRBV18, the J call TRBJ2-3, with D perhaps TRBD2 (6 bases). This CDR3 spans 15 amino acids. CDR1 and CDR2 from the germline V gene are KGHSH and LQKENI. Trimming shortened V by 8 bases and J by 3 bases, and 18 bases separated the two germline ends. The CDR3 sequence is CASRTSGLMTDTQYF. DNA for the CDR3: TGTGCCAGCCGAACGAGCGGGCTCATGACAGATACGCAGTATTTT.

This clonotype occurred a few times. The V call is TRBV6-6, the J call TRBJ2-7; a weak D match, TRBD2 (5 bases). CDR3 length: 13 residues. The ends were cut back, 10 bases at V and 3 bases at J, with 16 bases in the middle. Germline V gene sequence: CDR1 MNHNY, CDR2 SVGAGI (reference sequence). The CDR3 DNA sequence: TGTGCCACCTCTAAGGGAGAGTTCTACGAGCAGTACGTC. Translation gives CATSKGEFYEQYV.

The V and J genes are TRBV11-2 and TRBJ2-1, with no clear D. In germline, CDR1 is SGHAT, CDR2 FQNNGV. V dropped 1 base and J dropped 7 bases, with 5 bases sitting between them. This CDR3 is 12 amino acids long. Written as DNA, the CDR3 is TGTGCCAGCAGCTTAGTTCGTAATGAGCAGTTCTTC. This sequence encodes CASSLVRNEQFF.